The next 10 T cell receptor beta chains were all read from a single sample in a study of blood T cell repertoires in COVID-19. Profiled with immunoSEQ multiplex PCR; TCRdb holds only in-frame clones, not every one. The sample includes roughly 310,000 clones, around nine tenths of them seen just once. Sequencing was done on a sample of peripheral blood. Every receptor here comes from a woman in her fifties or sixties with active or convalescent COVID-19.

The chain couples TRBV7-2 to TRBJ2-1, with D perhaps TRBD2 (5 bases). Germline V gene lookup returns CDR1 SGHTA and CDR2 FQGNSA. Trimming cost V 1 base and J 3 bases, with 10 bases left between them. This CDR3 spans 15 amino acids. The CDR3 DNA sequence: TGTGCCAGCAGCTTAGAGGGAGCTGTCTACAATGAGCAGTTCTTC. Protein sequence: CASSLEGAVYNEQFF.

The chain carries TRBV6-5 and TRBJ2-4; 9 bases fit TRBD1. Losses at the gene ends were 2 bases for V and 9 bases for J; bases not matched to a gene: 5. Germline CDR1 is MNHEY and CDR2 is SVGAGI. The CDR3 runs to 14 residues. In nucleotides, the CDR3 is TGTGCCAGCAGTTACCAAGACAGGGGGGGCATTCAGTACTTC. Its translation: CASSYQDRGGIQYF.

The chain has TRBV28 and TRBJ1-1; 7 nucleotides line up with TRBD1. With V trimmed by 4 bases and J by 11 bases, 7 bases remained unmatched. The CDR3 loop spans 12 amino acids. CDR1 and CDR2 from the germline V gene are MDHEN and SYDVKM. The CDR3 nucleotides read TGTGCCAGCAGTTCTCTAAGGGGGCTGGCTTTCTTT. Translation: CASSSLRGLAFF. The variable domain in full, completed from reference TRBV28 and TRBJ1-1, reads DVKVTQSSRYLVKRTGEKVFLECVQDMDHENMFWYRQDPGLGLRLIYFSYDVKMKEKGDIPEGYSVSREKKERFSLILESASTNQTSMYLCASSSLRGLAFFGQGTRLTVV.

The genes are TRBV7-2 and TRBJ1-5; D unresolved. This CDR3 contains 13 residues. Trimming removed 5 bases from V and 5 bases from J, with 10 bases in between. Germline loops: CDR1 SGHTA, CDR2 FQGNSA. CDR3 sequence reads: CASSINLHQPQHF. DNA for the CDR3: TGTGCCAGCAGCATAAATCTCCATCAGCCCCAGCATTTT.

The chain uses TRBV25-1 and TRBJ1-1; TRBD1 agrees at 7 bases. Germline CDR1 reads MGHDK; CDR2 reads SYGVNS. The trim removed 2 bases at V and 6 bases at J, leaving 6 bases unmatched. The CDR3 runs to 14 residues. The DNA for the CDR3 is TGTGCCAGCAGTGAAGACAGGGCCTCCGCTGAAGCTTTCTTT. Its translation is CASSEDRASAEAFF. Full variable domain (remainder filled in from reference TRBV25-1 and TRBJ1-1): EADIYQTPRYLVIGTGKKITLECSQTMGHDKMYWYQQDPGMELHLIHYSYGVNSTEKGDLSSESTVSRIRTEHFPLTLESARPSHTSQYLCASSEDRASAEAFFGQGTRLTVV.

The chain links TRBV7-2 to TRBJ2-7; D possibly corresponds to TRBD2 (6 bases). Trimming removed 2 bases from V and 6 bases from J, with 14 bases in between. From germline, CDR1 is SGHTA and CDR2 FQGNSA. The CDR3 covers 14 residues. The CDR3 DNA sequence: TGTGCCAGCAGCTTAATAGCGGCGGTTATCGAGCAGTACTTC. Translating it yields CASSLIAAVIEQYF.

The chain joins TRBV11-2 to TRBJ2-2, with 10 bases aligning to TRBD1. The CDR3 runs 16 residues. The germline V gene has CDR1 SGHAT and CDR2 FQNNGV. After removal of 4 bases from V and 6 bases from J, the junction contained 8 bases not matched to a gene. CDR3 protein: CASSYRDRGSAGELFF. The CDR3 DNA is TGTGCCAGCAGCTACCGGGACAGGGGATCTGCCGGGGAGCTGTTTTTT.

The chain recombines TRBV19 with TRBJ2-1; a weak D match, TRBD2 (5 bases). The CDR3 totals 13 residues. Trimming took 3 bases from V and 8 from J, leaving 11 bases between them. Germline lookup yields CDR1 LNHDA and CDR2 SQIVND (reference sequence). This CDR3 is CASSIVGGDEQFF. CDR3 bases: TGTGCCAGTAGTATTGTCGGAGGCGATGAGCAGTTCTTC.

J is TRBJ2-1 and V is TRBV24-1, with D maybe TRBD1 (6 bases). The CDR3 runs 13 residues. In germline, CDR1 is KGHDR, CDR2 SFDVKD. Between the trimmed V and J ends, which lost 2 bases and 10 bases, there was a span of 11 bases. The CDR3 region has the DNA TGTGCCACCAGTGATTCTAACAGGGACGAGCAGTTCTTC. This sequence encodes CATSDSNRDEQFF.

The V and J genes are TRBV5-1 and TRBJ2-5, with D possibly being TRBD1 (5 bases). This CDR3 spans 14 amino acids. Germline-derived CDR1 and CDR2 are SGHRS and YFSETQ. Trimming removed 5 bases from V and 0 bases from J, with 11 bases in between. The CDR3 bases are TGCGCCAGCAGGGCGACGGACAACCAAGAGACCCAGTACTTC. Its protein is CASRATDNQETQYF.